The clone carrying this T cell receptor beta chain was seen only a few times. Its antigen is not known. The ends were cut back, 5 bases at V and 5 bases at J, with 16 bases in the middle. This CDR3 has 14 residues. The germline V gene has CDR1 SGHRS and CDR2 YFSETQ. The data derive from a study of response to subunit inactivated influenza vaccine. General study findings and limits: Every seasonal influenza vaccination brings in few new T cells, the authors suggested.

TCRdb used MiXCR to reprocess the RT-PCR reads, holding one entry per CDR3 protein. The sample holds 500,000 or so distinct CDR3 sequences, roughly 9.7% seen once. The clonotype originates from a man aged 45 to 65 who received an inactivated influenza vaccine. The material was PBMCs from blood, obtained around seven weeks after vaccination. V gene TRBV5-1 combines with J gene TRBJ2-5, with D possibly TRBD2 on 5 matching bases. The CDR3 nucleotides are TGCGCCAGCAGTTATAGCCCCCGCGGGGAGACCCAGTACTTC. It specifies CASSYSPRGETQYF.